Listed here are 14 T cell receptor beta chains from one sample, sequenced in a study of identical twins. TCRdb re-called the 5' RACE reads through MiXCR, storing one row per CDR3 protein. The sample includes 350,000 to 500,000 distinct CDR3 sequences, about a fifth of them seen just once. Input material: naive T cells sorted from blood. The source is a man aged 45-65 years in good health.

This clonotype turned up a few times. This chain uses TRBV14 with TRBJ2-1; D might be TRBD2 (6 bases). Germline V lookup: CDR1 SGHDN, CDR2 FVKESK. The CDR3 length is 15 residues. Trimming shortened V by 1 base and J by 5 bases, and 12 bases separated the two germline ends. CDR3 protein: CASSQGLAAHNEQFF. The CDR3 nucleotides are TGTGCCAGCAGCCAAGGGTTAGCGGCCCACAATGAGCAGTTCTTC.

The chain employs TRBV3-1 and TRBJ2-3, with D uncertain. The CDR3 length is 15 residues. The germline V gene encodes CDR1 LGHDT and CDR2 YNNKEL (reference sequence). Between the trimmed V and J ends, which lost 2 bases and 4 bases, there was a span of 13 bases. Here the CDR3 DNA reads TGTGCCAGCAGCCAACCAGGATCTCGGGCAGATACGCAGTATTTT. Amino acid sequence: CASSQPGSRADTQYF.

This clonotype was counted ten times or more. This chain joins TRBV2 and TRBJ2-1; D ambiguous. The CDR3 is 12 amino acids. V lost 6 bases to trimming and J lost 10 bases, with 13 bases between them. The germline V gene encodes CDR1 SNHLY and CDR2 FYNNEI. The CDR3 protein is CASSQIGREQFF. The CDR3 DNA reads TGTGCCAGCAGCCAAATAGGAAGAGAGCAGTTCTTC.

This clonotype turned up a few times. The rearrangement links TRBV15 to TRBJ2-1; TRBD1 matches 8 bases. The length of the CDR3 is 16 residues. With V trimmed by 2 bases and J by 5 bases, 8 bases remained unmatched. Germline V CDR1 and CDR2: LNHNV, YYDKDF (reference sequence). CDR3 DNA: TGTGCCACCAGCAGATACGGGACAGGTGAAAACAATGAGCAGTTCTTC. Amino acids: CATSRYGTGENNEQFF.

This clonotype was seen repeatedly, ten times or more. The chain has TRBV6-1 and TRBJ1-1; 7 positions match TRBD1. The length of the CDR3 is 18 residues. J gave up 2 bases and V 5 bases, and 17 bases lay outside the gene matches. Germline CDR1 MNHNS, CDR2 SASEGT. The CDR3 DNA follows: TGTGCCAGCAGTCAAAGAATCCTCCTCAGGGGGGGAAACACTGAAGCTTTCTTT. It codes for CASSQRILLRGGNTEAFF.

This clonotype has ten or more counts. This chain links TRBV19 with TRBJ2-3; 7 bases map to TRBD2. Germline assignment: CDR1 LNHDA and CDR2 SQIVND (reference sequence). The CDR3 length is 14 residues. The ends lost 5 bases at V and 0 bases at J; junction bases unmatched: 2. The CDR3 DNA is TGTGCCAGTAGTTCTAGCGGAAGCACAGATACGCAGTATTTT. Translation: CASSSSGSTDTQYF.

CDR3 sequence (DNA): TGTGCCAGCAGTGAAGGGGGCGGTAATGGCTACACCTTC. Translation gives CASSEGGGNGYTF. J is TRBJ1-2 and V is TRBV25-1, with D possibly being TRBD1 (6 bases). The V gene's germline CDR1 is MGHDK and CDR2 SYGVNS. V gave up 2 bases and J gave up 6 bases, with 10 bases separating them. This CDR3 has 13 residues.

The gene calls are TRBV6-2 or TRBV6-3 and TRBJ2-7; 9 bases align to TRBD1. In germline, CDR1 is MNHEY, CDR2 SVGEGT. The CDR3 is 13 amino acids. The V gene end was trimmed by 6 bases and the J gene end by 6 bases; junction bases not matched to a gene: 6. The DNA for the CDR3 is TGTGCCAGCAGAGGCGACAGGGGGGGCGAGCAGTACTTC. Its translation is CASRGDRGGEQYF.

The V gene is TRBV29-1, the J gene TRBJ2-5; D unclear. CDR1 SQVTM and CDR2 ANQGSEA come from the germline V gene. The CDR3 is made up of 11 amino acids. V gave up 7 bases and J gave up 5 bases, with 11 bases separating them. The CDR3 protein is CSAFSSETQYF. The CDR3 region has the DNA TGCAGCGCATTCTCCTCCGAGACCCAGTACTTC.

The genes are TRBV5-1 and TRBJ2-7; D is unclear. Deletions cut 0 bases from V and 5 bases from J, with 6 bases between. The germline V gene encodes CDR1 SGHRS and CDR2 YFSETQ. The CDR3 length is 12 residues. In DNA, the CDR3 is TGCGCCAGCAGCTTGGTGGCGAACGAGCAGTACTTC. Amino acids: CASSLVANEQYF. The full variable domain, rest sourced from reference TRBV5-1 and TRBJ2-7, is KAGVTQTPRYLIKTRGQQVTLSCSPISGHRSVSWYQQTPGQGLQFLFEYFSETQRNKGNFPGRFSGRQFSNSRSEMNVSTLELGDSALYLCASSLVANEQYFGPGTRLTVT.

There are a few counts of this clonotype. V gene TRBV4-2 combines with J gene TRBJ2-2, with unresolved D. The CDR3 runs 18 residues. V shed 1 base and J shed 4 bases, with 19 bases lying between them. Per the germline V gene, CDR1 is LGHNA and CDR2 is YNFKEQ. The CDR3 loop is CASSQGPLRRRGTGELFF. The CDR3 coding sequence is TGTGCCAGCAGCCAAGGTCCCCTCAGACGTCGAGGCACCGGGGAGCTGTTTTTT.

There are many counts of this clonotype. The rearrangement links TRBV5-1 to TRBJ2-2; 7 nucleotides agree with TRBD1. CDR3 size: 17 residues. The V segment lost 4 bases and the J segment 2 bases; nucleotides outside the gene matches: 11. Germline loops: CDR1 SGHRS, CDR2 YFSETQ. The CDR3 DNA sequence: TGCGCCAGCAGCGAGAATCCGGGACAGCAAAACACCGGGGAGCTGTTTTTT. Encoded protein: CASSENPGQQNTGELFF.

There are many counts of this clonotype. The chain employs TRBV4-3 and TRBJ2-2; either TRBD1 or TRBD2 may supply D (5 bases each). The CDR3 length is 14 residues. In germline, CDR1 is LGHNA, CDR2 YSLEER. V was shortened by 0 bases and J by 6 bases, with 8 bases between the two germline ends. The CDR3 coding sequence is TGCGCCAGCAGCCAAGATGGGGGTTCCGGGGAGCTGTTTTTT. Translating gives CASSQDGGSGELFF.

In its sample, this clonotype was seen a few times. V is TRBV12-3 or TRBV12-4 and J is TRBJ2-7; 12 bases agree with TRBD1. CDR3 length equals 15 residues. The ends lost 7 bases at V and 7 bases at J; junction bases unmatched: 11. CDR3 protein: CASTLGGQGALEQYF. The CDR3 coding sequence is TGTGCCAGCACCCTCGGGGGACAGGGGGCTTTAGAGCAGTACTTC.